A selection of T cell receptor beta chains follows, all from one sample in a study of blood T cell repertoires in COVID-19. Generated by immunoSEQ multiplex PCR, the TCRdb table keeps only in-frame clones and is missing some. The sample lists 250,000 to 300,000 clones; roughly 77% were seen once. Sequencing was carried out using peripheral blood. The receptors were sampled from a woman of 80 years or more with acute or convalescent COVID-19. Both conserved end residues are part of each CDR3. D genes are given only for firm matches. A clone size is listed for some rows: how often the clone was seen (once, few, many), or a class if it is expanded.

clone_size j_call v_call d_call cdr3_aa cdr3_nt
many TRBJ1-1 TRBV29-1 NA CSVVLHGNTEAFF TGCAGCGTTGTACTACACGGAAACACTGAAGCTTTCTTT
once TRBJ2-7 TRBV6-1 TRBD1 CASIYGPGGYEQYF TGTGCCAGCATCTACGGACCAGGGGGCTACGAGCAGTACTTC
NA TRBJ1-2 TRBV5-6 NA CASSLGAGSGYGYTF TGTGCCAGCAGCTTGGGGGCAGGGTCGGGCTATGGCTACACCTTC
NA TRBJ1-2 TRBV7-2 TRBD1 CASSIRQGNYGYTF TGTGCCAGCAGCATAAGACAGGGTAACTATGGCTACACCTTC
NA TRBJ2-5 TRBV6-2/TRBV6-3 NA CASSQRVVQETQYF TGTGCCAGCAGTCAGAGGGTCGTCCAAGAGACCCAGTACTTC
once TRBJ2-5 TRBV3-1/TRBV3-2 TRBD1 CASSATGTGLEETQYF TGTGCCAGCAGCGCAACCGGGACAGGGCTAGAAGAGACCCAGTACTTC
NA TRBJ2-5 TRBV15 TRBD2 CATSMQGGQETQYF TGTGCCACCAGCATGCAGGGAGGGCAAGAGACCCAGTACTTC
NA TRBJ1-4 TRBV4-1 NA CASSQFDGKLFF TGCGCCAGCAGCCAATTCGACGGGAAACTGTTTTTT
NA TRBJ2-7 TRBV4-1 NA CASSQDVMRDASSYEQYF TGCGCCAGCAGCCAAGATGTTATGCGGGACGCCAGCTCCTACGAGCAGTACTTC
NA TRBJ2-3 TRBV20-1 NA CSARATDTQYF TGCAGTGCTAGAGCTACAGATACGCAGTATTTT
NA TRBJ1-4 TRBV19 TRBD1 CASSRPRDSAEKLFF TGTGCCAGTAGTAGACCCCGGGACAGTGCCGAAAAACTGTTTTTT
NA TRBJ1-3 TRBV19 TRBD1 CASSMVPRTGENTIYF TGTGCCAGTAGTATGGTTCCCAGGACAGGGGAAAACACCATATATTTT
NA TRBJ2-5 TRBV7-7 TRBD2 CASSLGAGVIQETQYF TGTGCCAGCAGCCTCGGAGCGGGGGTGATCCAAGAGACCCAGTACTTC
few TRBJ2-3 TRBV6-5 NA CASSYTYTGTPDTQYF TGTGCCAGCAGTTACACCTATACCGGGACACCAGATACGCAGTATTTT
NA TRBJ1-3 TRBV10-2 NA CASSVERNTIYF TGCGCCAGCAGTGTAGAAAGAAACACCATATATTTT
NA TRBJ1-2 TRBV19 TRBD1 CASVRYAGTGSYGYTF TGTGCCAGTGTGAGATACGCCGGGACAGGGAGCTATGGCTACACCTTC
NA TRBJ2-1 TRBV5-6 NA CASSSPARQEYNEQFF TGTGCCAGCAGCTCGCCAGCCCGACAGGAGTACAATGAGCAGTTCTTC
NA TRBJ1-4 TRBV7-9 TRBD1 CASSSTGTGVEKLFF TGTGCCAGCAGCTCAACCGGGACAGGGGTTGAAAAACTGTTTTTT
NA TRBJ1-2 TRBV6-5 TRBD1 CASSPARDRGRGYTF TGTGCCAGCAGTCCGGCCCGGGACAGGGGCCGTGGCTACACCTTC
NA TRBJ2-2 TRBV3-1/TRBV3-2 TRBD2 CASSQVGGGQAGELFF TGTGCCAGCAGCCAGGTCGGGGGGGGGCAGGCCGGGGAGCTGTTTTTT
NA TRBJ2-2 TRBV20-1 NA CSASRGSGTGELFF TGCAGTGCTAGTCGTGGGAGCGGCACCGGGGAGCTGTTTTTT
NA TRBJ1-2 TRBV6-5 NA CASSYSFGGYYGYTF TGTGCCAGCAGTTACTCCTTTGGAGGATACTATGGCTACACCTTC
NA TRBJ1-1 TRBV6-5 NA CASEEGRNTEAFF TGTGCCAGCGAGGAGGGGAGGAACACTGAAGCTTTCTTT
many TRBJ2-3 TRBV6-1 TRBD2 CASSETWGLAGKDTDTQYF TGTGCCAGCAGTGAAACGTGGGGCCTAGCGGGGAAGGATACAGATACGCAGTATTTT
NA TRBJ1-1 TRBV5-1 TRBD1 CASSEQGVGVGTEAFF TGCGCCAGCAGCGAACAGGGGGTTGGGGTGGGGACTGAAGCTTTCTTT
NA TRBJ1-2 TRBV6-5 NA CASGGGNNYGYTF TGTGCCAGCGGGGGCGGTAATAACTATGGCTACACCTTC
NA TRBJ1-5 TRBV6-5 NA CASSVGGQPQHF TGTGCCAGCAGCGTCGGGGGTCAGCCCCAGCATTTT
few TRBJ1-4 TRBV4-3 TRBD1 CASSHAPDRGSLFF TGCGCCAGCAGCCATGCTCCTGACAGGGGTTCACTGTTTTTT
few TRBJ2-7 TRBV12-3/TRBV12-4 TRBD1 CASWTGGAAEQYF TGTGCCAGTTGGACAGGGGGGGCGGCCGAGCAGTACTTC
NA TRBJ1-5 TRBV23-1 TRBD1 CARGTGGTNQPQHF TGCGCCAGGGGGACAGGGGGGACGAATCAGCCCCAGCATTTT
few TRBJ2-7 TRBV6-5 TRBD1 CASTGTGALGEQYF TGTGCCAGCACGGGGACAGGGGCGTTGGGGGAGCAGTACTTC
once TRBJ2-7 TRBV19 NA CAPRGSYEQYF TGTGCCCCACGCGGCTCCTACGAGCAGTACTTC
NA TRBJ1-3 TRBV12-5 NA CASGLSGSGNTIYF TGTGCTAGTGGTTTGTCAGGGTCTGGAAACACCATATATTTT
NA TRBJ2-1 TRBV2 NA CASSGGRTYNEQFF TGTGCCAGCAGTGGTGGGAGAACGTACAATGAGCAGTTCTTC
NA TRBJ2-1 TRBV7-9 TRBD1 CASSSYRGRTSEQFF TGTGCCAGCAGCTCATACAGGGGGCGTACTAGCGAGCAGTTCTTC
NA TRBJ2-5 TRBV4-1 TRBD2 CASSFGLAGETQYF TGCGCCAGCAGCTTCGGACTAGCGGGAGAGACCCAGTACTTC
NA TRBJ1-1 TRBV5-4 NA CASRWGRGDTEAFF TGTGCCAGCAGGTGGGGGAGGGGGGACACTGAAGCTTTCTTT
NA TRBJ1-4 TRBV18 TRBD1 CASSPNGQATNEKLFF TGTGCCAGCTCACCGAATGGACAGGCAACTAATGAAAAACTGTTTTTT
once TRBJ1-5 TRBV4-3 TRBD1 CASSQRQGSQPQHF TGCGCCAGCAGCCAACGACAGGGGTCTCAGCCCCAGCATTTT
NA TRBJ2-2 TRBV13 TRBD2 CASSSPKLAGVTGELFF TGTGCCAGCAGCTCTCCCAAGCTAGCGGGAGTAACCGGGGAGCTGTTTTTT
few TRBJ1-1 TRBV7-2 TRBD1 CASSSTGGVISSEAFF TGTGCCAGCAGCTCGACAGGGGGCGTTATTAGTTCTGAAGCTTTCTTT
few TRBJ2-7 TRBV11-2 TRBD2 CASSLDLPSGPYEQYF TGTGCCAGCAGCTTAGATTTGCCTAGCGGGCCGTACGAGCAGTACTTC
NA TRBJ1-5 TRBV11-1 TRBD1 CASSLVRAGGYQPQHF TGTGCCAGCAGCTTAGTTAGGGCAGGGGGCTATCAGCCCCAGCATTTT
once TRBJ1-1 TRBV19 TRBD1 CASKDRGNTEAFF TGTGCCAGTAAGGACAGGGGGAACACTGAAGCTTTCTTT
NA TRBJ1-2 TRBV6-6 NA CASSYSAGVDGYTF TGTGCCAGCAGTTACTCAGCAGGGGTAGATGGCTACACCTTC
NA TRBJ1-1 TRBV29-1 NA CSVTQTNTEAFF TGCAGCGTTACACAAACGAACACTGAAGCTTTCTTT